This TCR beta chain was recorded in a study of read filtering for tumor transcriptome and immune sequencing (dated by TCRdb to 2020 to 2022). For the wider study: The cohort consisted of about 17 male and more than 11 female patients, with a mean age of about 64 years and an age range of roughly 45 to 80. TCR-region mapped reads per sample ranged from about 4.05 to 11 million with IR-seq versus only about 75 to 1,400 with RNA-seq. By revised international staging, eight or nine patients were R-ISS I, under 20 were R-ISS II and 6 or 7 were R-ISS III. The study compared TCR repertoires from targeted immune repertoire sequencing and bulk whole-transcriptome sequencing run on the same bone marrow samples. As a main aim, a read-filtering strategy for immune repertoire data was addressed, with the specific question being whether clonotypes supported by a single read should be removed. After DNase treatment, whole-transcriptome libraries were prepared using the TruSeq RNA Access Library Prep Kit. Overall results and qualifications from the work: When single-read clonotypes were removed, the proportions of shared clonotypes in IR-seq and RNA-seq correlated more strongly. The sorted CD138-negative fraction was a mixed bone marrow immune population, not purified T cells. In IR-seq, single-read clonotypes were roughly four fifths of clonotypes but approximately 3.5% of total reads; in RNA-seq they were 60% to 75% of clonotypes and roughly 45% of reads. IR-seq captured clonotypes at much higher depth and more reliably than RNA-seq, and smaller IR-seq throughput sufficed to identify most shared clonotypes.

Including the terminal cysteine and phenylalanine, the CDR3 comprises 16 residues. The DNA shown is the 48-base CDR3, in frame from base 1. Here V drops 0 bases and J drops 2 bases, and the junction holds 7 bases not matched to any gene. CDR1 is given as MNHNY and CDR2 as SVGAGI, both from the germline V gene (reference sequence). Bone marrow was sampled from every patient at the time of active disease. Isolation of bone marrow mononuclear cells was performed by Ficoll-Hypaque density gradient centrifugation. To remove myeloma plasma cells, the cells were labeled with CD138 magnetic microbeads on a MACS separator, and CD138-negative cells were then collected by negative selection. Flow cytometry with CD138 antibodies on an Attune NxT was used to check how pure the isolated cells were. TRIzol reagent was used to extract total RNA, and a NanoDrop spectrophotometer was used to quantify the extracted RNA. Paired RNA-seq and IR-seq were performed on the CD138-negative bone marrow sample of each patient.

Many counts were recorded for this clonotype. No antigen is known for it. No much larger clone exists at a distance of one base, and base qualities are not known. Starting from roughly 0.4 ug RNA, TCR libraries were constructed with the Immunoverse kit using molecular barcoded adaptors that cover the alpha/delta and beta/gamma chains. The same RNA used for transcriptome sequencing was used for TCR library preparation. An Illumina HiSeq 4000 with 2 x 150 cycles was used to sequence the TCR libraries. The study's own analysis went as follows. TCR reads were aligned to human V, D, J and C references and assembled into CDR3 clonotypes with MiXCR, including quality filtering and error correction. Clonotype counts and gene usage diversity were analyzed with the tcR package in R. For inspection of raw mapping reads, RNA-seq reads were mapped by STAR aligner version 2.5.3a onto GRCh37 of the human genome. To test how sequencing depth affected the clonotypes detected, IR-seq fastq files were randomly downsampled with Seqtk 1.3. The public reads were quality trimmed at Q25 with fastp and then assembled into clones with MiXCR by TCRdb, keeping productive beta chains. Rows with one shared CDR3 protein collapse into an entry with the most common genes and DNA. It is TCRdb's table, rather than the study itself, that gives the V and J calls and clone size. This sample holds about 86,000 distinct CDR3 sequences; about 12% were observed only once. About 15% of the sample goes to the ten largest clones.

The receptor comes from a donor at least 40 years old with multiple myeloma. The sample comprised a population of CD138-negative cells sorted from bone marrow. The meaning of the sample's cell subset or site label: bone marrow mononuclear cells depleted of CD138+ plasma/myeloma cells by negative magnetic selection. The rearranged segments are TRBV6-6 and TRBJ2-7; 7 bases in the junction line up with TRBD2. The DNA sequence reads TGTGCCAGCAGTTACTCGAGGGACTACCCCGCCTACGAGCAGTACTTC. Translation gives CASSYSRDYPAYEQYF.